A single sample gave rise to the 17 T cell receptor beta chains below, sequenced in a study of a mutant IDH1 vaccine in newly diagnosed glioma. Sequenced by immunoSEQ multiplex PCR; TCRdb stores in-frame clones only, minus some. Of tens of thousands of clones in the sample, around 80% were seen once. Time point described: week 5, during vaccination. What each vaccine dose contained was 300 ug of mutant IDH1 20-mer peptide, accompanied by topical imiquimod. The antigens of these receptors remain unknown. Sequencing used PBMCs, obtained from a glioma patient whose treatment included an IDH1 peptide vaccine. Receptors were obtained from a middle-aged man with glioma.

This clone was detected only once. This sequence joins TRBV5-4 and TRBJ2-7; TRBD2 might be the D (7 bases). The CDR3 loop spans 16 amino acids. V gave up 1 base and J gave up 4 bases, with 18 bases separating them. CDR1 and CDR2 from the germline V gene are SGHNT and YYREEE (reference sequence). CDR3 nucleotides: TGTGCCAGCAGCTTGCGGAGGGGGGGGCGCGGGTACGAGCAGTACTTC. This gives the protein CASSLRRGGRGYEQYF.

V gene TRBV29-1 combines with J gene TRBJ1-3, with TRBD1 identical over 7 bases. The CDR3 consists of 13 residues. Germline V CDR1 and CDR2: SQVTM, ANQGSEA. J was trimmed by 5 bases and V by 6 bases; bases with no gene match: 7. The CDR3: CSVELTGRNTIYF. CDR3 nucleotide sequence: TGCAGCGTCGAACTGACAGGGAGAAACACCATATATTTT.

The chain uses TRBV30 and TRBJ1-2; TRBD1 agrees at 9 bases. The CDR3 totals 15 residues. CDR1 is GTSNPN, CDR2 SVGIG, per germline (reference sequence). Trimming removed 0 bases from V and 4 bases from J; junction bases left unmatched: 6. CDR3 nucleotides: TGTGCCTGGAGTGTAACAGGGGGCACGGTCTATGGCTACACCTTC. Translated: CAWSVTGGTVYGYTF.

Here the CDR3 reads CASSPPDSNEQFF. Written as DNA, the CDR3 is TGCGCCAGCAGCCCCCCCGACAGCAATGAGCAGTTCTTC. This sequence joins TRBV5-1 and TRBJ2-1; tentative D call: TRBD1 (5 bases). Germline lookup yields CDR1 SGHRS and CDR2 YFSETQ. The length of the CDR3 is 13 residues. V was pared by 4 bases and J by 6 bases, with 11 bases between.

This rearrangement joins TRBV10-3 to TRBJ1-2, with D possibly TRBD1 on 6 matching bases. Germline V lookup: CDR1 ENHRY, CDR2 SYGVKD. The V end lost 6 bases, the J end lost 4 bases, and 15 bases lay between the germline ends. The CDR3 loop spans 14 amino acids. CDR3 residues: CAISPDRQTYGYTF. The CDR3 DNA reads as TGTGCCATCAGCCCTGACAGGCAGACCTATGGCTACACCTTC.

The rearrangement links TRBV2 to TRBJ2-7; 7 positions agree with TRBD1. Germline values: CDR1 SNHLY, CDR2 FYNNEI. V was clipped by 7 bases and J by 11 bases; unmatched bases: 11. There are 12 residues in the CDR3. In DNA, the CDR3 is TGTGCCAGCAAAAGACAGGGTGGCTTGGAGTACTTC. It yields the protein CASKRQGGLEYF.

V and J are TRBV25-1 and TRBJ1-2; possibly TRBD1 for D (5 bases). Trimming removed 2 bases from V and 1 base from J, with 14 bases in between. Germline CDR1 and CDR2: MGHDK and SYGVNS. The CDR3 loop spans 16 amino acids. CDR3 protein: CASSEIRAGYNYGYTF. The DNA of the CDR3 is TGTGCCAGCAGTGAAATAAGGGCAGGGTATAACTATGGCTACACCTTC.

The chain has TRBV14 and TRBJ1-1, with D unresolved. CDR1 and CDR2 (germline): SGHDN, FVKESK. Trimming left V 4 bases short and J 1 base short, with 13 bases between. The CDR3 is 15 residues long. The CDR3 sequence: CASSRLGPWNTEAFF. The DNA of the CDR3 is TGTGCCAGCAGCCGGCTCGGGCCATGGAACACTGAAGCTTTCTTT.

There are a few counts of this clone. Here the CDR3 DNA reads TGCGCCAGCAGCCAAGATACACACCGCTACGAGCAGTACTTC. Translated, it gives CASSQDTHRYEQYF. The chain links TRBV4-3 to TRBJ2-7; D remains unclear. Trimming stripped 0 bases from V and 3 bases from J, with 9 bases between. CDR1 is LGHNA, CDR2 YSLEER, per germline. The CDR3 totals 14 residues.

This CDR3 reads CAWTSQGGREQYF. For the CDR3, the DNA is TGTGCCTGGACCAGCCAGGGGGGTCGCGAGCAGTACTTC. This chain uses TRBV30 with TRBJ2-5; possible D gene TRBD1, 7 bases. The end of the DNA aligns better with TRBJ2-7, so the J call may be wrong. Germline V gene lookup returns CDR1 GTSNPN and CDR2 SVGIG (reference sequence). The CDR3 length is 13 residues.

The chain employs TRBV2 and TRBJ2-1; D uncertain. Per germline, CDR1 SNHLY and CDR2 FYNNEI. The germline V and J ends were trimmed by 10 bases and 8 bases, with 12 bases remaining between them. This CDR3 is built from 11 residues. The CDR3 DNA sequence: TGTGCCACCACCCGATTAGATGAGCAGTTCTTC. Its translation is CATTRLDEQFF.

V usage is TRBV6-5 and J usage is TRBJ2-2; the D gene is possibly TRBD1 (6 bases). The germline V gene encodes CDR1 MNHEY and CDR2 SVGAGI. The CDR3 is 16 residues long. Trimming left V 4 bases short and J 1 base short, with 13 bases between. In DNA form, the CDR3 reads TGTGCCAGCAGTTCCCCAGGGACAAAGAACACCGGGGAGCTGTTTTTT. As protein: CASSSPGTKNTGELFF.

The rearrangement joins TRBV18 to TRBJ2-7; D call uncertain. V gave up 1 base and J gave up 5 bases, with 9 bases separating them. CDR3 length equals 13 residues. Germline V gene data show CDR1 as KGHSH and CDR2 as LQKENI. The CDR3 DNA is TGTGCCAGCTCACCACAGGACGGAAACGAGCAGTACTTC. Amino acid sequence: CASSPQDGNEQYF.

By share of the sample, this clone is medium-sized. The rearrangement uses TRBV7-8 and TRBJ2-5, with D unclear. The V end was cut by 6 bases, the J end by 3 bases, with 2 bases between. CDR1 is SGHVS and CDR2 is FQNEAQ in the germline V gene. The CDR3 contains 10 residues. CDR3 nucleotide sequence: TGTGCCAGCAGTAAAGAGACCCAGTACTTC. Residues: CASSKETQYF.

The chain recombines TRBV4-1 with TRBJ2-3, with D possibly matching TRBD2 (5 bases). This CDR3 spans 16 amino acids. V gave up 2 bases and J gave up 3 bases, with 15 bases separating them. Germline lookup yields CDR1 MGHRA and CDR2 YSYEKL. CDR3 in amino acids: CASSQKGSLGTDTQYF. The CDR3 DNA follows: TGCGCCAGCAGCCAAAAAGGGAGCCTCGGGACAGATACGCAGTATTTT.

This sequence joins TRBV5-4 and TRBJ2-1, with D tentatively TRBD2 (5 bases). The CDR3 has 15 residues. The germline gives CDR1 SGHNT, CDR2 YYREEE (reference sequence). Trimming shortened V by 4 bases and J by 0 bases, and 11 bases separated the two germline ends. The CDR3 sequence: CASSHSASSYNEQFF. The CDR3 DNA reads TGTGCCAGCAGCCATAGCGCTAGCTCCTACAATGAGCAGTTCTTC. Full variable domain (rest looked up from reference TRBV5-4 and TRBJ2-1): ETGVTQSPTHLIKTRGQQVTLRCSSQSGHNTVSWYQQALGQGPQFIFQYYREEENGRGNFPPRFSGLQFPNYSSELNVNALELDDSALYLCASSHSASSYNEQFFGPGTRLTVL.

This chain connects TRBV27 to TRBJ2-7; D might be TRBD2 (6 bases). The length of the CDR3 is 13 residues. Germline V CDR1 and CDR2: MNHEY, SMNVEV (reference sequence). V shed 6 bases and J shed 6 bases, with 15 bases lying between them. The CDR3: CASSLGGRLEQYF. CDR3 sequence (DNA): TGTGCCAGCAGCTTGGGAGGAAGACTCGAGCAGTACTTC.